The present TCR beta chain was sequenced within a study of response to subunit inactivated influenza vaccine. MiXCR, run by TCRdb on the RT-PCR reads, gives a single entry per CDR3 protein. In the table there are 550,000 to 800,000 distinct CDR3 sequences, 15% to 19% of which are singletons. The material was PBMCs from blood, obtained 11 to 12 days after vaccination. This clonotype was obtained from a man aged 45 to 65 who received an inactivated influenza vaccine.

The CDR3 coding sequence is TGTGCCAGCAGCTTGGGTTGGGACTCTTCCTACGAGCAGTACTTC. It encodes CASSLGWDSSYEQYF. This chain links TRBV5-6 with TRBJ2-7; possibly TRBD2 for D (6 bases). V lost 0 bases, J lost 1 base, and 11 bases lay in between. This CDR3 has 15 amino acids. Germline V lookup: CDR1 SGHDT, CDR2 YYEEEE.